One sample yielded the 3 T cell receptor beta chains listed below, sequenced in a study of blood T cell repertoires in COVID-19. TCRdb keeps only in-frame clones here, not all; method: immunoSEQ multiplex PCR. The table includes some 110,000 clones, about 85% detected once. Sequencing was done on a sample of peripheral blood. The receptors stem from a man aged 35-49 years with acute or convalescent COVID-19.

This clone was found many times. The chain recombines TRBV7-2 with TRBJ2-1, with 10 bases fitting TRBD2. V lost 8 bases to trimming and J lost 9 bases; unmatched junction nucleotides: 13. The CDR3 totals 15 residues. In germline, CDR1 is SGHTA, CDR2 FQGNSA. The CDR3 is CASGITSGEIGEQFF. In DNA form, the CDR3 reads TGTGCCAGCGGTATTACTAGCGGGGAGATCGGTGAGCAGTTCTTC.

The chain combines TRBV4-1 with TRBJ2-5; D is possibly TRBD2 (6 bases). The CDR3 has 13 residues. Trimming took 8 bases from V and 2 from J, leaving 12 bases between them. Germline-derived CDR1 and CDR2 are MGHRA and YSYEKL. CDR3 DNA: TGCGCCAGCGCCCGACTAGTTCAAGAGACCCAGTACTTC. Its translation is CASARLVQETQYF.

The CDR3 region has the DNA TGCGCCAGCAGACGGACAGGGAGCTCCTACGAGCAGTACTTC. It encodes CASRRTGSSYEQYF. The rearrangement uses TRBV5-1 and TRBJ2-7, with TRBD1 matching 8 bases. The J segment lost 0 bases and the V segment lost 5 bases, leaving 4 bases of the junction unmatched. Germline CDR1 SGHRS, CDR2 YFSETQ. CDR3 size: 14 residues.